The 2 T cell receptor beta chains given below trace back to one sample, sequenced in a study of blood T cell repertoires in COVID-19. Sequencing was performed with immunoSEQ multiplex PCR; in TCRdb, only in-frame clones are kept and a portion is missing. The table has around 70,000 clones, around nine tenths seen once. Input material: peripheral blood. These receptor sequences come from a man in his forties or fifties with active COVID-19.

This rearrangement joins TRBV4-2 to TRBJ2-5, with 12 bases aligning to TRBD2. Germline assignment: CDR1 LGHNA and CDR2 YNFKEQ. Trimming removed 4 bases from V and 3 bases from J; junction bases left unmatched: 3. This CDR3 region has 15 residues. CDR3: CASSPLAGGEETQYF. CDR3 bases: TGTGCCAGCAGCCCTCTAGCGGGAGGGGAAGAGACCCAGTACTTC.

The V gene is TRBV6-2 or TRBV6-3, the J gene TRBJ2-3; 7 bases are a match to TRBD2. CDR1 MNHEY and CDR2 SVGEGT come from the germline V gene. Trimming took 4 bases from V and 0 from J; bases not matched to a gene: 4. This CDR3 region has 15 residues. The CDR3 sequence: CASSWNSGSTDTQYF. The CDR3 DNA sequence: TGTGCCAGCAGTTGGAATAGCGGGAGCACAGATACGCAGTATTTT.